This T cell receptor beta chain was profiled in a study of beta chain features in type 1 diabetes. The study, taken as a whole, reports: TCRB CDR3s were moderately but significantly shorter in Type 1 diabetes patients in all four CD4+ subsets.

As for this clone: Its antigen is currently unknown.

Via the markers CD45RO/CCR7/CD25/CD127/CD95/CD27, stem cell-like memory, regulatory, central memory and naive CD4+ cells were sorted. The sequenced template was cDNA made from the entire isolated RNA. Generated by immunoSEQ multiplex PCR, the TCRdb table keeps only in-frame clones and is missing some. Here the sample spans 140,000 or so clones, about 13% being singletons. In germline, CDR1 is MDHEN, CDR2 SYDVKM. The CDR3 runs to 15 residues. V trimming: 4 bases; J trimming: 5 bases; junction bases outside the gene matches: 6. Input material: central memory CD4+ T cells from blood. The clonotype comes from a young man with type 1 diabetes. The chain recombines TRBV28 with TRBJ2-1; TRBD2 matches at 9 bases. The CDR3 is CASSWDSGGDNEQFF. In DNA form, the CDR3 reads TGTGCCAGCAGTTGGGATAGCGGGGGAGACAATGAGCAGTTCTTC.